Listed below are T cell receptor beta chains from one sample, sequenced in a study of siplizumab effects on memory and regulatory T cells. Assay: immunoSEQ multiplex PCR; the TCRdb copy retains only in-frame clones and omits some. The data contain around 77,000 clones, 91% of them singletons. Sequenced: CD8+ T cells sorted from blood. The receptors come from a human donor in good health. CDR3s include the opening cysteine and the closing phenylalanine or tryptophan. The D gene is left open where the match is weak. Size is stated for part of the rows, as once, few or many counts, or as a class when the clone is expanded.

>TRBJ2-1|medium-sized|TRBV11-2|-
CASSLWSGPYNEQFF
TGTGCCAGCAGCCTCTGGAGCGGCCCTTACAATGAGCAGTTCTTC
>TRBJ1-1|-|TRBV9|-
CASSIAGVTEAFF
TGTGCCAGCAGCATAGCAGGGGTTACTGAAGCTTTCTTT
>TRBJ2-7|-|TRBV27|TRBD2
CASSFLSSGSYEQYF
TGTGCCAGCAGTTTCCTGTCTAGCGGCTCCTACGAGCAGTACTTC
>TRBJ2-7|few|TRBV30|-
CAWMGGGYEQYF
TGTGCCTGGATGGGTGGAGGCTACGAGCAGTACTTC
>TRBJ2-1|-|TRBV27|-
CASSLAAGSGNEQFF
TGTGCCAGCAGTTTAGCTGCAGGGTCGGGCAATGAGCAGTTCTTC
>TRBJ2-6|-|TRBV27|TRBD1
CASTSEGGSSGANVLTF
TGTGCCAGCACGAGTGAAGGGGGCTCGTCTGGGGCCAACGTCCTGACTTTC
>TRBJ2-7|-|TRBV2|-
CASSEAPGRYEQYF
TGTGCCAGCAGTGAAGCGCCAGGACGTTACGAGCAGTACTTC
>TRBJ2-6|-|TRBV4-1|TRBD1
CASSQVGTGGALGANVLTF
TGCGCCAGCAGCCAAGTGGGGACAGGGGGCGCCTTAGGGGCCAACGTCCTGACTTTC
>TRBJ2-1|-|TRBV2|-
CASSEDASSYNEQFF
TGTGCCAGCAGTGAAGACGCTAGCTCCTACAATGAGCAGTTCTTC
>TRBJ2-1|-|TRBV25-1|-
CASSMGGGNEQFF
TGTGCCAGCAGCATGGGCGGTGGCAATGAGCAGTTCTTC
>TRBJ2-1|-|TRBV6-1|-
CASSLRDTYNEQFF
TGTGCCAGCAGTCTAAGGGACACCTACAATGAGCAGTTCTTC
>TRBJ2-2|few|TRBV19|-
CASSMGRVAGELFF
TGTGCCAGTAGTATGGGGCGAGTTGCCGGGGAGCTGTTTTTT
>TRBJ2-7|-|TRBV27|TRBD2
CASSLWEGYEQYF
TGTGCCAGCAGTTTATGGGAGGGTTACGAGCAGTACTTC
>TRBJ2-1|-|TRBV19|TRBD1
CASSLTTGNEQFF
TGTGCCAGTAGTTTAACGACAGGGAATGAGCAGTTCTTC
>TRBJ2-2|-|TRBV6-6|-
CASGGSWNTGELFF
TGTGCCAGCGGAGGGTCATGGAACACCGGGGAGCTGTTTTTT
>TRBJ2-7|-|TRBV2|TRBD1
CASSEGGTGTYEQYF
TGTGCCAGCAGTGAAGGAGGGACAGGTACCTACGAGCAGTACTTC
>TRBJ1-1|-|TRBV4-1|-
CASSQQWEESTEAFF
TGCGCCAGCAGCCAACAGTGGGAAGAGTCCACTGAAGCTTTCTTT
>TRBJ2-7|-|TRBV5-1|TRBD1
CASSGSGQGAYEQYF
TGCGCCAGCAGCGGATCGGGACAGGGGGCCTACGAGCAGTACTTC
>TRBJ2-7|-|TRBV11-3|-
CASSPGTYSYEQYF
TGTGCCAGCAGCCCCGGGACATATTCCTACGAGCAGTACTTC
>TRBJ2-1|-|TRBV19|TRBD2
CASSPSGGYNEQFF
TGTGCCAGTAGCCCAAGCGGGGGGTACAATGAGCAGTTCTTC
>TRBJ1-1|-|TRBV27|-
CASSLYPVGGTEAFF
TGTGCCAGCAGTTTGTATCCCGTAGGGGGCACTGAAGCTTTCTTT
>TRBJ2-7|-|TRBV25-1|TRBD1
CASSLGTGGPYEQYF
TGTGCCAGCAGTCTCGGGACAGGGGGCCCCTACGAGCAGTACTTC
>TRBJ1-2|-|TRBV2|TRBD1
CASSEWAGGIYGYTF
TGTGCCAGCAGTGAGTGGGCAGGGGGCATCTATGGCTACACCTTC
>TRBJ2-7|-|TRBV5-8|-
CASSLASTAYEQYF
TGTGCCAGCAGCTTGGCTTCGACAGCCTACGAGCAGTACTTC
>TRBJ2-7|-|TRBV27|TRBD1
CASSTGQALDPYEQYF
TGTGCCAGCAGCACAGGACAGGCTCTGGACCCGTACGAGCAGTACTTC
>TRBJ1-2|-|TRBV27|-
CASSLSGGGDYTF
TGTGCCAGCAGTTTATCCGGGGGGGGAGACTACACCTTC
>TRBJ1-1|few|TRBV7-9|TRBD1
CASSLPGQGYTEAFF
TGTGCCAGCAGCTTGCCAGGACAGGGGTACACTGAAGCTTTCTTT
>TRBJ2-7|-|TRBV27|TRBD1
CASSFRSTGSYEQYF
TGTGCCAGCAGTTTCCGCTCGACAGGGTCCTACGAGCAGTACTTC
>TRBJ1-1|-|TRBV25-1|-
CASSELVPTGGNTEAFF
TGTGCCAGCAGTGAACTCGTACCGACAGGAGGGAACACTGAAGCTTTCTTT
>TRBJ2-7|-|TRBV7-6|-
CASSSAQGPNYEQYF
TGTGCCAGCAGCTCCGCACAGGGCCCCAACTACGAGCAGTACTTC
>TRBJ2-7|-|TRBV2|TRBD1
CARTALDRANSYEQYF
TGTGCCAGAACCGCCCTTGACAGGGCCAACTCCTACGAGCAGTACTTC
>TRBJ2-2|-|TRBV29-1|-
CSVDFRGNTGELFF
TGCAGCGTTGACTTCCGGGGTAACACCGGGGAGCTGTTTTTT
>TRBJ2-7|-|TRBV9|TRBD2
CASSVDGRESSEQYF
TGTGCCAGCAGCGTAGATGGGCGGGAGAGTAGCGAGCAGTACTTC
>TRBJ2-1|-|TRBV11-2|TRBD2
CASSLGASGGASYNEQFF
TGTGCCAGCAGCTTAGGGGCTAGCGGGGGGGCCTCCTACAATGAGCAGTTCTTC
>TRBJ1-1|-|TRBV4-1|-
CASSQTPPGTEAFF
TGCGCCAGCAGCCAAACACCCCCCGGGACTGAAGCTTTCTTT
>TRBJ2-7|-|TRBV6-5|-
CASTWGVGDEQYF
TGTGCCAGCACGTGGGGGGTTGGCGACGAGCAGTACTTC
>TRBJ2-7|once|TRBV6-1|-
CASITGSYEQYF
TGTGCCAGCATTACGGGTAGCTACGAGCAGTACTTC
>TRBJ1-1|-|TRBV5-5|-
CASSLGQGTTEAFF
TGTGCCAGCAGCTTAGGGCAAGGGACCACTGAAGCTTTCTTT
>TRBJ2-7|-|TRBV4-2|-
CASKGGLSYEQYF
TGTGCCAGCAAGGGAGGCCTCTCCTACGAGCAGTACTTC
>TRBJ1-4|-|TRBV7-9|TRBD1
CASSLAGPTGTNEKLFF
TGTGCCAGCAGCTTAGCCGGCCCGACAGGGACTAATGAAAAACTGTTTTTT
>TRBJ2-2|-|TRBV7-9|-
CASSLDMRPPGDTGELFF
TGTGCCAGCAGCTTAGACATGCGACCACCCGGGGACACCGGGGAGCTGTTTTTT